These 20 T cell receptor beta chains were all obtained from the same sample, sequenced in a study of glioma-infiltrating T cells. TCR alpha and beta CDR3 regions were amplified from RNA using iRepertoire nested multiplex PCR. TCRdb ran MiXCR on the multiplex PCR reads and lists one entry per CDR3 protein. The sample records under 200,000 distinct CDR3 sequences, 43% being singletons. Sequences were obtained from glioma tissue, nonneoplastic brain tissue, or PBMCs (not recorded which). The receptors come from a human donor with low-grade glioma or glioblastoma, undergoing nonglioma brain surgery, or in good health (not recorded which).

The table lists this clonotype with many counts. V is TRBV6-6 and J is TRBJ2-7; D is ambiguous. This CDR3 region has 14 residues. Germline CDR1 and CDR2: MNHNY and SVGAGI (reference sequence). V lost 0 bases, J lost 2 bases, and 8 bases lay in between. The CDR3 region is CASSYSPSTYEQYF. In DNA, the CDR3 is TGTGCCAGCAGTTACTCGCCCTCTACCTACGAGCAGTACTTC.

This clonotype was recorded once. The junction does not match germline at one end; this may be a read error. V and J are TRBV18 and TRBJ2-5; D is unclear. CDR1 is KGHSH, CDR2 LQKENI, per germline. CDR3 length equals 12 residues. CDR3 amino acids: CASSLSPETEYF. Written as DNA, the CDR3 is TGTGCCAGCTCTCTCTCACCAGAGACCGAGTACTTC.

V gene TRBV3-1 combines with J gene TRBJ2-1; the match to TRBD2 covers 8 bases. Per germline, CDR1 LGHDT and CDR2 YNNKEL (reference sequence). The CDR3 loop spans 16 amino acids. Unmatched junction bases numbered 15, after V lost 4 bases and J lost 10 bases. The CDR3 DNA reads TGTGCCAGCAGCCCTTTAGCGGGACTACCCGCGGGGGAGCAGTTCTTC. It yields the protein CASSPLAGLPAGEQFF.

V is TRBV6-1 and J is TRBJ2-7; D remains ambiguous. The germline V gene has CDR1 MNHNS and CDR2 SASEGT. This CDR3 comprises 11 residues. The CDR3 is CVSSEFYEQYF. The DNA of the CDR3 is TGTGTTAGCAGTGAATTCTACGAGCAGTACTTC.

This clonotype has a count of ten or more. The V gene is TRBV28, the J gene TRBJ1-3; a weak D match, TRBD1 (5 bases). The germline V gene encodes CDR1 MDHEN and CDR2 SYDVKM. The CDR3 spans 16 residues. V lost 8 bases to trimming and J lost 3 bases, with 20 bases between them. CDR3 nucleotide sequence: TGTGCCAGCGGGCTGCTAAGGGCAGGGCGTGGAAACACCATATATTTT. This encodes CASGLLRAGRGNTIYF.

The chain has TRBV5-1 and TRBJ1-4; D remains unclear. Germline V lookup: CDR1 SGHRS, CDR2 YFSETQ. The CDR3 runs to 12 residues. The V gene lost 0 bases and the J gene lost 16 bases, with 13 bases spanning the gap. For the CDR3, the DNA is TGCGCCAGCAGCTTGGCGGGGTCCCCCCCGTTTTTT. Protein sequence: CASSLAGSPPFF.

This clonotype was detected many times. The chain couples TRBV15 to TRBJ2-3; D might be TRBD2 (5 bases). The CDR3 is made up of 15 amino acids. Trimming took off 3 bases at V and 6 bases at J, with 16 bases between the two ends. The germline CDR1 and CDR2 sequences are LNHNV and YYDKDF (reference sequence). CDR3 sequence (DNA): TGTGCCACCAGCAGTAGGAGCGGTACCGGGGATACGCAGTATTTT. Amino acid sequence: CATSSRSGTGDTQYF.

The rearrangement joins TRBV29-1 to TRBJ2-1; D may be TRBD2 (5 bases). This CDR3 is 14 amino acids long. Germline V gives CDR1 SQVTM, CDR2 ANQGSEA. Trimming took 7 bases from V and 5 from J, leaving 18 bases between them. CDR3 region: CSGDLAWPDNEQFF. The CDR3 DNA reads TGCAGCGGTGACCTAGCTTGGCCCGACAATGAGCAGTTCTTC.

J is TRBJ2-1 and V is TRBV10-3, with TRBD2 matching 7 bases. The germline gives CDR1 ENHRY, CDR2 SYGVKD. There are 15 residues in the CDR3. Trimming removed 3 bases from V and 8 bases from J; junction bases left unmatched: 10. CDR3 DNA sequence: TGTGCCATCAGTGACCCGGGACTAATTGCAGATGAGCAGTTCTTC. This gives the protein CAISDPGLIADEQFF.

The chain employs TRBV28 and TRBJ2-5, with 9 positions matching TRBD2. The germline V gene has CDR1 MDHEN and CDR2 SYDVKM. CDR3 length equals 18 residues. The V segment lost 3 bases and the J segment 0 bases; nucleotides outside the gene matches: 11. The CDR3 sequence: CASSFTPRLAEYQETQYF. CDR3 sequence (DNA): TGTGCCAGCAGTTTTACTCCACGACTAGCGGAATACCAAGAGACCCAGTACTTC.

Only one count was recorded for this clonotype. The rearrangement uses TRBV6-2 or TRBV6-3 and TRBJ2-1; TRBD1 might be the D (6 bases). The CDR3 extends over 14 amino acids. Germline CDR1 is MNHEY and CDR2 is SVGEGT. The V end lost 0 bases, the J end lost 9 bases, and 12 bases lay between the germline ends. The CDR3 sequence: CASSYSGAFFEQFF. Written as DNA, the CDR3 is TGTGCCAGCAGTTACTCGGGGGCGTTCTTTGAGCAGTTCTTC.

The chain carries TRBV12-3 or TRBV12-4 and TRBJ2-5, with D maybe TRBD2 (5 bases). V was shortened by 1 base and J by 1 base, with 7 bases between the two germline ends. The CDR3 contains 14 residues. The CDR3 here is CASSLGGPQETQYF. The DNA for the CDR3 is TGTGCCAGCAGTTTAGGAGGGCCCCAAGAGACCCAGTACTTC.

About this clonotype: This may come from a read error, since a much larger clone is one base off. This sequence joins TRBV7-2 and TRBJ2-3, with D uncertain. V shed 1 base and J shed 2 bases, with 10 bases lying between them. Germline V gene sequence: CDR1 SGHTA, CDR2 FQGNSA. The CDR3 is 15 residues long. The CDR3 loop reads CASSLVKASTDTQYF. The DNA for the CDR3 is TGTGCCAGCAGCTTAGTAAAGGCCTCCACAGATACGCAGTATTTT.

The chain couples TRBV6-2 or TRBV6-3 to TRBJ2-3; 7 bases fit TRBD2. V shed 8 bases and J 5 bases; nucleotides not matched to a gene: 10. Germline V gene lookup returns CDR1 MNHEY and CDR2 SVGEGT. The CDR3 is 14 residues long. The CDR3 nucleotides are TGTGCCAGCCGGCTGGCGGGAGTCCTAGATACGCAGTATTTT. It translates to CASRLAGVLDTQYF.

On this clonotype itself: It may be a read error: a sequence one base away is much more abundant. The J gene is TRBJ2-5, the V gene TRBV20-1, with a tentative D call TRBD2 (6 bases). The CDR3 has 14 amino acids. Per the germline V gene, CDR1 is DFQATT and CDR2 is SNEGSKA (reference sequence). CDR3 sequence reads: CSATTRDSYETRYF. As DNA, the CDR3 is TGCAGTGCTACAACAAGGGACTCCTACGAGACCCGGTACTTC.

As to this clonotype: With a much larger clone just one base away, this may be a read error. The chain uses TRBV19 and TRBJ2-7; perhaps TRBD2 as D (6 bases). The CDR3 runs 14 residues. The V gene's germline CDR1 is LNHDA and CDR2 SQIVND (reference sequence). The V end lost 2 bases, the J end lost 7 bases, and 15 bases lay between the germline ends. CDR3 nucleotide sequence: TGTGCCAGTAGTATAACTAGGACTAACTATGAGCAGTACTTC. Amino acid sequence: CASSITRTNYEQYF. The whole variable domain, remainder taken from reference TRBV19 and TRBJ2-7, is DGGITQSPKYLFRKEGQNVTLSCEQNLNHDAMYWYRQDPGQGLRLIYYSQIVNDFQKGDIAEGYSVSREKKESFPLTVTSAQKNPTAFYLCASSITRTNYEQYFGPGTRLTVT.

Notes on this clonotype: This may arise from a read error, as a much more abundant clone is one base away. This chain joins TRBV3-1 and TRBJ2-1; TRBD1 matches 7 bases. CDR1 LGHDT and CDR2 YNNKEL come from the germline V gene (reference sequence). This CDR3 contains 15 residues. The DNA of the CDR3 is TGTGCCAGCAGCTCGACAGGGAGAGGCTACAATGAGCAGTTGTTC. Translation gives CASSSTGRGYNEQLF.

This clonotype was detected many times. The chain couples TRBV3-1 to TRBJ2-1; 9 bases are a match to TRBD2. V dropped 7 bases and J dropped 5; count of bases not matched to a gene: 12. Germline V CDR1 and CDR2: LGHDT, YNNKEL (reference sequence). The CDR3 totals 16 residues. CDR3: CASTATLAGTNNEQFF. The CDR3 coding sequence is TGTGCCAGCACCGCAACTCTAGCGGGAACCAACAATGAGCAGTTCTTC.

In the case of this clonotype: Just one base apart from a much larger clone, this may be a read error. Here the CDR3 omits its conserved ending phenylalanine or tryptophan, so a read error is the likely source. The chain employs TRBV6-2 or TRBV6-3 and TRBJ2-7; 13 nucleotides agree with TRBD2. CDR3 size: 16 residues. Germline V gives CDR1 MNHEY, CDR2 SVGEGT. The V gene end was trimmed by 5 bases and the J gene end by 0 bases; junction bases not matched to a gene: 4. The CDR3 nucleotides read TGTGCCAGCAGTAGGACTAGCGGGGGTATCTCCTACGAGCAGTACTTA. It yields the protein CASSRTSGGISYEQYL.

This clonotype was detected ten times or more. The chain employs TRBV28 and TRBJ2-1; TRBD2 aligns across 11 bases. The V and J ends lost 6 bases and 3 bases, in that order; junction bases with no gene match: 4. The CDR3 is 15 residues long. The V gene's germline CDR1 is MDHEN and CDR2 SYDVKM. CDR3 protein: CASSPLAGGYNEQFF. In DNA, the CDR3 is TGTGCCAGCAGCCCTCTAGCGGGAGGCTACAATGAGCAGTTCTTC.